This entry describes one T cell receptor (beta chain). Its target is unknown. This entry comes from a study of shared clonotypes between healthy human individuals. Study context: A couple of women and a few men aged 18 to 49 made up the donors. Three CD4 naive, three CD4 memory, two CD8 naive and one CD8 memory plate were used per donor.

Terminally differentiated effector memory CD45RA+ cells were excluded by CCR7 positive selection of CD45RO-negative cells. This CDR3 spans 14 amino acids. V was trimmed by 5 bases and J by 15 bases, leaving 20 bases between them. CDR1 and CDR2 (germline): SEHNR, FQNEAQ (reference sequence). Repertoires were generated with immunoSEQ multiplex PCR, while TCRdb's copy carries only in-frame clones and drops some. Among some 2.1 million clones listed, around 95% were seen once. Study-level findings and limits: Shared clonotypes: about 5.3% naive CD4, about 3.5% naive CD8, 2.3% memory CD4, about 0.41% memory CD8.

The source of this sequence is a man aged 18 to 29 in good health. Some clones in this sample may be carry-over from other donors' samples. This chain connects TRBV7-9 to TRBJ1-6, with D tentatively TRBD1 (5 bases). Sequencing was performed on naive CD8+ T cells from PBMCs. CDR3 nucleotide sequence: TGTGCCAGCAGCCCCACCGGGACCCAGACCCTCCTCCACTTT. Translating gives CASSPTGTQTLLHF. The full variable domain, with the rest looked up from reference TRBV7-9 and TRBJ1-6, is DTGVSQNPRHKITKRGQNVTFRCDPISEHNRLYWYRQTLGQGPEFLTYFQNEAQLEKSRLLSDRFSAERPKGSFSTLEIQRTEQGDSAMYLCASSPTGTQTLLHFGNGTRLTVT.